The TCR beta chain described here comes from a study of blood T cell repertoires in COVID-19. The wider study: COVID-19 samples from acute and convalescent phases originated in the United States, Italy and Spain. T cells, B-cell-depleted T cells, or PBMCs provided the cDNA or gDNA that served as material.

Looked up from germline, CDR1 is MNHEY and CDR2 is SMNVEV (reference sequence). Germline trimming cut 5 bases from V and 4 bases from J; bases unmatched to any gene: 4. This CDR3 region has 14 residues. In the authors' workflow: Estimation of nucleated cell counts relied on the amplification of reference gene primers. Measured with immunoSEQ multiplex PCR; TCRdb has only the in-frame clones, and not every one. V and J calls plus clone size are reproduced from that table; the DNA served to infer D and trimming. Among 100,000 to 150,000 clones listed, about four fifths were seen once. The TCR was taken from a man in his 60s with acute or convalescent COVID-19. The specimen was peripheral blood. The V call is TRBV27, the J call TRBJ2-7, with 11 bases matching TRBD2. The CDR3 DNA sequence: TGTGCCAGCAGTGAGACTAGCGGGATGTACGAGCAGTACTTC. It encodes CASSETSGMYEQYF.